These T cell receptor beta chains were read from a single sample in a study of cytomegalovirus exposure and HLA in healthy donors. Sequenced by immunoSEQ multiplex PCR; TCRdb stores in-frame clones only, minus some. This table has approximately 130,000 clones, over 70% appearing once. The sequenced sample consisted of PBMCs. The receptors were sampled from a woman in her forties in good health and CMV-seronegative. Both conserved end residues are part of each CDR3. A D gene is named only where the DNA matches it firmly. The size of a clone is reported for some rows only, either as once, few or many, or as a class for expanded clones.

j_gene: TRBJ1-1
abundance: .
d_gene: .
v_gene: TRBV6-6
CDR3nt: TGTGCCAGCAGCCCCAGGGTGGGGAACACTGAAGCTTTCTTT
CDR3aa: CASSPRVGNTEAFF

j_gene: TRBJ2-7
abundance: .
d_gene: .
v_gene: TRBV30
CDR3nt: TGTGCCCAAAAAAGGTCGGGAGTCGAGCAGTACTTC
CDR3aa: CAQKRSGVEQYF

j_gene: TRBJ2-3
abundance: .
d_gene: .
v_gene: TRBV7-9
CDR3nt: TGTGCCAGCAGCTTATCAGCAGATACGCAGTATTTT
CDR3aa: CASSLSADTQYF

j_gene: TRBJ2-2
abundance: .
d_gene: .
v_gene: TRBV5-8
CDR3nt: TGTGCCAGCAGCCTACAGGGGACTAACACCGGGGAGCTGTTTTTT
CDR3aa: CASSLQGTNTGELFF

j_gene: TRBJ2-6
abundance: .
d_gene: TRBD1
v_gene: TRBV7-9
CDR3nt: TGTGCCAGCAGCCTACAGGGGGCCGGGGCCAACGTCCTGACTTTC
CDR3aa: CASSLQGAGANVLTF

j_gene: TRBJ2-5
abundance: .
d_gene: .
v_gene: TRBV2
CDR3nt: TGTGCCAGCAGTGAATTGGGCAATCCAGTCGAGACCCAGTACTTC
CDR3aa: CASSELGNPVETQYF

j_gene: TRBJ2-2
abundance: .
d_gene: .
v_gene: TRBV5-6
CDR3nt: TGTGCCAGCAGCTTGGCGGACACCGGGGAGCTGTTTTTT
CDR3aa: CASSLADTGELFF

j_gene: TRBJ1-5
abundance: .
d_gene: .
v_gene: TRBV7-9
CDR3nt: TGTGCCAGCCCCCGGGCGGGACCAGGGAGCAATCAGCCCCAGCATTTT
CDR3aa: CASPRAGPGSNQPQHF

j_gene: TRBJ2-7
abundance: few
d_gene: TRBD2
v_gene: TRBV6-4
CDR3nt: TGTGCCAGCAGCTCAGAAGCGGGGGGGCTTTACGAGCAGTACTTC
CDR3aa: CASSSEAGGLYEQYF

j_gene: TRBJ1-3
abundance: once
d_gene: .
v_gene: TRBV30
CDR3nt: TGTGCCTGGAGTGTACCCGCAGGGCCTGGAAACACCATATATTTT
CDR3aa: CAWSVPAGPGNTIYF

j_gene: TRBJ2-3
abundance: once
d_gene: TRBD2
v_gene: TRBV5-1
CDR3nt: TGCGCCAGCAGGGTGGCGGGGGAAGGCACGCAGTATTTT
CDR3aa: CASRVAGEGTQYF

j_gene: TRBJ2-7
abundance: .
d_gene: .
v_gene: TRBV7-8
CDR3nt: TGTGCCAGCAGCTTAGCGGGGGCTGGGGAGCAGTACTTC
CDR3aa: CASSLAGAGEQYF

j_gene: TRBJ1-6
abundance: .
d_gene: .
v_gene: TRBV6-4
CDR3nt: TGTGCCAGCAGTTTTACAGCGGATAATTCACCCCTCCACTTT
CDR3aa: CASSFTADNSPLHF

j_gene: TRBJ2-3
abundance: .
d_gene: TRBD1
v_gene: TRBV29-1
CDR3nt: TGCAGCGTACTGACAGGGAGCAGCACAGATACGCAGTATTTT
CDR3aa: CSVLTGSSTDTQYF

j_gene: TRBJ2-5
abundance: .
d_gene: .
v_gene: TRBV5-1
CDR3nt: TGCGCCAGCAGCATGGGCAGGGGATTCCAAGAGACCCAGTACTTC
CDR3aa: CASSMGRGFQETQYF

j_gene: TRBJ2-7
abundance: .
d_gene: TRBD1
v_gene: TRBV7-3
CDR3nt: TGTGCCAGCAGCTGGGGGACAGGGGGCAAAGACGAGCAGTACTTC
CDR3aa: CASSWGTGGKDEQYF

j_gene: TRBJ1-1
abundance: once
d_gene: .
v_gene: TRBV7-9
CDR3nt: TGTGCCAGCAGCCAACACAGTTTACGGGATTCAGAAGCTTTCTTT
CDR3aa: CASSQHSLRDSEAFF

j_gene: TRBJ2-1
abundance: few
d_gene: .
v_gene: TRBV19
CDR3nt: TGTGCCACCCAGAGGGGGATTGAGCAGTTCTTC
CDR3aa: CATQRGIEQFF

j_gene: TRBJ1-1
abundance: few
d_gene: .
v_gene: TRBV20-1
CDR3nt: TGCAGCATAGGGACTTGGGATGAAGCTTTCTTT
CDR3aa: CSIGTWDEAFF

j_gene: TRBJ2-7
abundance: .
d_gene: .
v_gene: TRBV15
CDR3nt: TGTGCCACCAGCGGGATGACAGTCTCGAGACTAGGAGGCTACGAGCAGTACTTC
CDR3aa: CATSGMTVSRLGGYEQYF

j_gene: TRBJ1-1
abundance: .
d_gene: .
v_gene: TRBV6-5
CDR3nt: TGTGCCAGCAGTTACTTCGGAGGGCCCCTAGGCACTGAAGCTTTCTTT
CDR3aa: CASSYFGGPLGTEAFF

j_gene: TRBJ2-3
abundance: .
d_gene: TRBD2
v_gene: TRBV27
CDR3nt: TGTGCCAGCAGTCTGACTCCGGGACTAGCGGGAGTTGGGGGTACAGATACGCAGTATTTT
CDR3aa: CASSLTPGLAGVGGTDTQYF

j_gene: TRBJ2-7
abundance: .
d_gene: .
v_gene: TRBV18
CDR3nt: TGTGCCAGCTCAACAGAAGCCTACGAGCAGTACTTC
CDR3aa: CASSTEAYEQYF

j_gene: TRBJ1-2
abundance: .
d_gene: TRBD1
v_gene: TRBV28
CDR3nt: TGTGCCAGCAGTTCAGGGACAGGGGGCGTGTGGTATGGCTACACCTTC
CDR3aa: CASSSGTGGVWYGYTF

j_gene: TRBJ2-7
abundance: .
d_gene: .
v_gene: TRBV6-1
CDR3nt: TGTGCCAGCAGTGAAGTGAGCGTCTACGAGCAGTACTTC
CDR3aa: CASSEVSVYEQYF

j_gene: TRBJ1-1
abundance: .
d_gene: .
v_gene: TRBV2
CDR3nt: TGTGCCAGCCGGGACACGAACACTGAAGCTTTCTTT
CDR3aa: CASRDTNTEAFF

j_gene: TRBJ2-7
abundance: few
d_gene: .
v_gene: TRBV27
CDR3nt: TGTGCCAGCAGGTTTCGGGAGCAGTACTTC
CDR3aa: CASRFREQYF

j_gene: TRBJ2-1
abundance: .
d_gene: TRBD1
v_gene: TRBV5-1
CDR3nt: TGCGCCAGCAGCCCGGGGACAGGAGCTAACTCCTACAATGAGCAGTTCTTC
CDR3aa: CASSPGTGANSYNEQFF

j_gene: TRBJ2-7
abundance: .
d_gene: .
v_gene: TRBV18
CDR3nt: TGTGCCAGCTCACCGACCGGGACAACCTACGAGCAGTACTTC
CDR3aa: CASSPTGTTYEQYF

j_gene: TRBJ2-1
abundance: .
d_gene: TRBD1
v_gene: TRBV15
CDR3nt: TGTGCCACCAGCAGAAAGGGGGCAATTGGGGAGCAGTTCTTC
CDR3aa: CATSRKGAIGEQFF

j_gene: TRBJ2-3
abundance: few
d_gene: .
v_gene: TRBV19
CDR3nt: TGTGCCACCTCGGGGAGACAGGTTAGCACAGATACGCAGTATTTT
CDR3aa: CATSGRQVSTDTQYF

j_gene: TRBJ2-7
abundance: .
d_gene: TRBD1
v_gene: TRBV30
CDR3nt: TGTGCCTGGAGTAACAGGGGCCTAGCAGGGCGCGAGCAGTACTTC
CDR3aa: CAWSNRGLAGREQYF

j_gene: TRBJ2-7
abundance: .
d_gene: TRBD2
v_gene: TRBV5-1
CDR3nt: TGCGCCAGCAGCTTGCGACTAGCGGGAACCACCTACGAGCAGTACTTC
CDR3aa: CASSLRLAGTTYEQYF

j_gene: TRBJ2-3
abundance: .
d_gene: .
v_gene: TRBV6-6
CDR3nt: TGTGCCAGCAGTTACCGGCGGGCGATCACCACAGATACGCAGTATTTT
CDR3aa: CASSYRRAITTDTQYF

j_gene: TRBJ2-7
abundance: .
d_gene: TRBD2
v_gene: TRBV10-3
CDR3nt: TGTGCCATCAGCCATTCTAGCGGGAGCACCCCCCAACCGCCCTACGAGCAGTACTTC
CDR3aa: CAISHSSGSTPQPPYEQYF

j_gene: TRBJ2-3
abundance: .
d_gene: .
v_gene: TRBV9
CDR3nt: TGTGCCAGCAGCGCTGGCCCCGGGAATACGCAGTATTTT
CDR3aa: CASSAGPGNTQYF

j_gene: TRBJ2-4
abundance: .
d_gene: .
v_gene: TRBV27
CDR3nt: TGTGCCAGCAGTTTATCTGGGGCCAAAAACAATCAGTACTTC
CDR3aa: CASSLSGAKNNQYF

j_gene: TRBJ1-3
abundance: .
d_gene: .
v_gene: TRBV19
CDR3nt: TGTGCCAGTAGTCACGGAGGCTCTGGAAACACCATATATTTT
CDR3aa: CASSHGGSGNTIYF

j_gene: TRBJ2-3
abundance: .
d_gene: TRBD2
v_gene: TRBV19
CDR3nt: TGTGCCAGTAGTGCTCGGACTAGCGGGAGCTGGGCAGATACGCAGTATTTT
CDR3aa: CASSARTSGSWADTQYF

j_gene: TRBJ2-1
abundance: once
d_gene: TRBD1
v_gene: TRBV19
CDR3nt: TGTGCCAGTAGGAACGGACAGGGGGTGTCCTACAATGAGCAGTTCTTC
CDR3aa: CASRNGQGVSYNEQFF

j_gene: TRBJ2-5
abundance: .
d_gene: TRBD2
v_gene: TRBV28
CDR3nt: TGTGCCGCCGCCGGGGGGGCCCAAGAGACCCAGTACTTC
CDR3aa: CAAAGGAQETQYF

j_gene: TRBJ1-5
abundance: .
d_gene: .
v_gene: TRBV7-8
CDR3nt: TGTGCCAGCAGCCAAAGGTGGACATTCAATAGCAATCAGCCCCAGCATTTT
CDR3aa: CASSQRWTFNSNQPQHF

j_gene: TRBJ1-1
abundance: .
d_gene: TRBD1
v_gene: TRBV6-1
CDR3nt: TGTGCCAGCAGCCCAGACAGGGGGACCACTGAAGCTTTCTTT
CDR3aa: CASSPDRGTTEAFF

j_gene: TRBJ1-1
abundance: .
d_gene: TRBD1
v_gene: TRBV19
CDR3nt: TGTGCCAGTAGTGAACAGGGGTACACTGAAGCTTTCTTT
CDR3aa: CASSEQGYTEAFF

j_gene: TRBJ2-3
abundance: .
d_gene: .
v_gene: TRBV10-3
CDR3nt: TGTGCCATCAGAGCAGGGAAGGGCACAGATACGCAGTATTTT
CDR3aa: CAIRAGKGTDTQYF

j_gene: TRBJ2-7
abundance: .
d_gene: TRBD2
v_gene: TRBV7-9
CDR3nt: TGTGCCAGCAGCTCCACGACTAGCGGGAGACCCTACGAGCAGTACTTC
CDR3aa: CASSSTTSGRPYEQYF

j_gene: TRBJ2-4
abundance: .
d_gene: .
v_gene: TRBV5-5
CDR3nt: TGTGCCAGCAGCTTGGACAGGGTCACGCAAAACATTCAGTACTTC
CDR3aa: CASSLDRVTQNIQYF

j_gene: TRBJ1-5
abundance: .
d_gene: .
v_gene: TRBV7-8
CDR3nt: TGTGCCAGCAGTCACAGGGTGAGCAATCAGCCCCAGCATTTT
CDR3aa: CASSHRVSNQPQHF

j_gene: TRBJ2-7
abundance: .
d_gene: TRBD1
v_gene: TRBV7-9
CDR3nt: TGTGCCAGCAGCCCAACACTAAGGGGGCCGGAATCCTACGAGCAGTACTTC
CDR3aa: CASSPTLRGPESYEQYF

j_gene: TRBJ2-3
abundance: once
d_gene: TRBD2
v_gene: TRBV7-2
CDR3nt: TGTGCCAGCAGCTCTACTAGCGGGGCCACAGATACGCAGTATTTT
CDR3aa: CASSSTSGATDTQYF

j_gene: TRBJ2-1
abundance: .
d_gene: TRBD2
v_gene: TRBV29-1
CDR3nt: TGCAGCGTTGGTAGACGTACTAGCGGGAGCAATGAGCAGTTCTTC
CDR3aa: CSVGRRTSGSNEQFF

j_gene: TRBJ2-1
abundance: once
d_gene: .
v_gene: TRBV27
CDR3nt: TGTGCCAGCAGTCCGGAGGGGAATGAGCAGTTCTTC
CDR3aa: CASSPEGNEQFF